This section outlines one TCR beta chain sequence together with its context. The antigen is not known. A far larger clone is off by one base, so a read error is likely. At the DNA level, this CDR3 is encoded by other sequences in the same sample as well. The sample comes from a study of beta chain features in type 1 diabetes. Study-level points and caveats: Using cDNA template may skew counts toward highly expressing activated cells. PCR might show a preference for shorter templates, equally across patients and controls. Type 1 diabetes patients had fewer VDJ junction insertions and more deletions. Type 1 diabetes patients had TCRB CDR3s that were shorter (moderately but significantly so) in all four CD4+ subsets.

Sorting produced populations that all topped 98% purity. This CDR3 spans 16 amino acids. Germline-derived CDR1 and CDR2 are SGHTA and FQGNSA. Unmatched junction bases numbered 11, after V lost 4 bases and J lost 2 bases. TCRB transcripts that were expressed got sequenced, as all of the isolated RNA had been reverse transcribed. Here immunoSEQ multiplex PCR was the method, and the copy in TCRdb shows in-frame clones only, minus some. The table lists under 150,000 clones, approximately 15% of them singletons. The sample consisted of central memory CD4+ T cells from blood. This sequence was found in a man aged 18 to 30 with type 1 diabetes. This sequence joins TRBV7-2 and TRBJ2-7; TRBD2 matches 7 bases. CDR3: CASSSIADGGAYEQYF. DNA for the CDR3: TGTGCCAGCAGCTCAATCGCTGATGGGGGGGCCTACGAGCAGTACTTC.